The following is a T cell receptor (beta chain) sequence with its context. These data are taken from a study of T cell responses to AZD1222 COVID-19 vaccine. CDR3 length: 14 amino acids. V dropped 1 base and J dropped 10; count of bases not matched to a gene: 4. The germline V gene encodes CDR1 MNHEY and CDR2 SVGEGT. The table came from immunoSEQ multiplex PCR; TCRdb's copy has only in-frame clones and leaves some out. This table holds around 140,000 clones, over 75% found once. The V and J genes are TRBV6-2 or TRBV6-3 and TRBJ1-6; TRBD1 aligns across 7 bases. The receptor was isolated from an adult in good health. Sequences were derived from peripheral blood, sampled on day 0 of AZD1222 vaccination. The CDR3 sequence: CASSYWDSGSPLHF. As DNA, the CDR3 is TGTGCCAGCAGTTACTGGGACAGTGGCTCACCCCTCCACTTT.